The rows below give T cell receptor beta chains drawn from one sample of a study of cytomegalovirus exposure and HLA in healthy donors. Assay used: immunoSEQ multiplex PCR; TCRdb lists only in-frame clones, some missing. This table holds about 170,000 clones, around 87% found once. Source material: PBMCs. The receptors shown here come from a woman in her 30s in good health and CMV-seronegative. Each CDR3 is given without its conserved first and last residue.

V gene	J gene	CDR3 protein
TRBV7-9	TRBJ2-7	ASRRDSYEQY
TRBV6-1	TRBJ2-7	ASSELEGADEQY
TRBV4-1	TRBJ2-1	ASRGQGNNEQF
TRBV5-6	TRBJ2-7	ASSSRDKIYEQY
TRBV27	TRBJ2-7	ASSLGTGLEQY
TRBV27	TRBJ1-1	ASSLFGQTNTEAF
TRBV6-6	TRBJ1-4	ASITTGKGEKLF
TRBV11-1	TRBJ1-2	ASSSGQTYGYT
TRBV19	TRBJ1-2	ASSIDIAGGSSGYT
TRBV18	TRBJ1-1	ASSTTGGTEAF
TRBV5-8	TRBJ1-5	ASSLGNRAYSNQPQH
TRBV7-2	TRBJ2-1	ASRKTSGGYNEQF
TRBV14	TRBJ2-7	ASSQAVGAYEQY
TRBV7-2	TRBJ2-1	ASSLDGRSSYNEQF
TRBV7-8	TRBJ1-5	ASSPQIAGSLASGSNQPQH
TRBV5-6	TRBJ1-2	ASSLGRGHYGYT
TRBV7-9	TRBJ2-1	ASSSNSPNSYNEQF
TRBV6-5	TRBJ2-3	ASSWDRGLSDTQY
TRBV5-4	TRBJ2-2	ASSYTNTGELF
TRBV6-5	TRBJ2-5	ASSRTGGTETQY
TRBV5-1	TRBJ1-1	ASSLAARVGWTEAF
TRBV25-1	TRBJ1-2	ASSEWSGVGGYT
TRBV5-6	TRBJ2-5	ASSLGLAGETQY
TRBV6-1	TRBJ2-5	ASQNSGGAWETQY
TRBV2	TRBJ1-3	AGGTDPGNTIY
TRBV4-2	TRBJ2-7	ASSQTGGGGASYEQY
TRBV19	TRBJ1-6	ARMAGTANSPLH
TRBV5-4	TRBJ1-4	ASNGTRTNEKLF
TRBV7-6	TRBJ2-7	ASSLISGQGVNEQY
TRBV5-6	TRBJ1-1	ASSYGTGGMNTEAF
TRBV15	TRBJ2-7	ATSRTRYREQY
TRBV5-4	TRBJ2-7	ASSSSTGTGAYEQY
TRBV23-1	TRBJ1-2	ASSTPPWGSEIPYYGYT
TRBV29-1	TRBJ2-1	SGYSGGRATNEQF
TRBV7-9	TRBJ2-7	ASSLRVGTYEQY
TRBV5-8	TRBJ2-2	ASSLLAGNTGELF
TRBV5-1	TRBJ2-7	ASSVDAGDSYEQY
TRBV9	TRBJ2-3	ASSDSGQGTDTQY
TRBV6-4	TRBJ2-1	ASSDSDSNEQF
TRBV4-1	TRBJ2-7	ASSQVELYEQY
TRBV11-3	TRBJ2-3	ASSSPEATSGGPDTQY